This TCR beta chain appears in the sequencing data of a study of blood T cell repertoires in COVID-19. At the level of the study: Some COVID-19 samples were acute and others convalescent; all came from the United States, Italy and Spain. In each case, the material was cDNA or gDNA derived from T cells, B-cell-depleted T cells, or PBMCs.

The authors' processing: The authors estimated nucleated cell counts from reference gene primer amplification. Here immunoSEQ multiplex PCR was the method, and the copy in TCRdb shows in-frame clones only, minus some. V and J calls and clone size are given by that table; D and trimming were obtained from the DNA. The table shows approximately 200,000 clones, with about nine tenths occurring only once. This receptor was obtained from a man between 65 and 80 years old with acute or convalescent COVID-19. The sequencing input was peripheral blood.

CDR3 residues: CAISDGLLGGYTF. The CDR3 DNA sequence: TGTGCCATCAGTGACGGGTTATTAGGTGGCTACACCTTC. The chain employs TRBV10-3 and TRBJ1-2; D unclear. V was clipped by 3 bases and J by 7 bases, with 12 bases between them. The CDR3 extends over 13 amino acids. Germline V lookup: CDR1 ENHRY, CDR2 SYGVKD.